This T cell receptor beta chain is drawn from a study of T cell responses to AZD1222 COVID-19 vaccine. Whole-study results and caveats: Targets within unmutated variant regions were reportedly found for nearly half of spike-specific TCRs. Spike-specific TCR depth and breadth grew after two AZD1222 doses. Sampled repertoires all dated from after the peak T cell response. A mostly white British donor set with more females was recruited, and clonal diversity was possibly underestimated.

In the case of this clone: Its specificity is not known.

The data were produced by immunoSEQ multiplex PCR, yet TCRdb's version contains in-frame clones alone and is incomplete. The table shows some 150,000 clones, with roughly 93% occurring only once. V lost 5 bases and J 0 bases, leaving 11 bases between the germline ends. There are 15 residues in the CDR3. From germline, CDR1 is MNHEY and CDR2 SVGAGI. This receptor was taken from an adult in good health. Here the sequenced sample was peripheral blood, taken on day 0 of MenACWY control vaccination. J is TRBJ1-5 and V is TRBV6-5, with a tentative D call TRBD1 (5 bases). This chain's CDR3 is CASSRGSYSNQPQHF. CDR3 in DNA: TGTGCCAGCAGTCGGGGCTCTTATAGCAATCAGCCCCAGCATTTT.